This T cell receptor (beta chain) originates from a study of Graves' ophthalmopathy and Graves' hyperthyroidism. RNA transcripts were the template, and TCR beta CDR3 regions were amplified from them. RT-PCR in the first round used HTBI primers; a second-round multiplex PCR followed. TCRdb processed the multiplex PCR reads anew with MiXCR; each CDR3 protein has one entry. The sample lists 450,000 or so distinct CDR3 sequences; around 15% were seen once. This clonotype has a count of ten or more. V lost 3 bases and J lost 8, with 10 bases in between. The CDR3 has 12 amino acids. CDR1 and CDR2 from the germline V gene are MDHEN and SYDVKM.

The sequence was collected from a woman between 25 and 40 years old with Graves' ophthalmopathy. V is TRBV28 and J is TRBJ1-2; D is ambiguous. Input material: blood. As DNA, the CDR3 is TGTGCCAGCAGTTTTCTGCAAGGAGGCTACACCTTC. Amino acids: CASSFLQGGYTF.